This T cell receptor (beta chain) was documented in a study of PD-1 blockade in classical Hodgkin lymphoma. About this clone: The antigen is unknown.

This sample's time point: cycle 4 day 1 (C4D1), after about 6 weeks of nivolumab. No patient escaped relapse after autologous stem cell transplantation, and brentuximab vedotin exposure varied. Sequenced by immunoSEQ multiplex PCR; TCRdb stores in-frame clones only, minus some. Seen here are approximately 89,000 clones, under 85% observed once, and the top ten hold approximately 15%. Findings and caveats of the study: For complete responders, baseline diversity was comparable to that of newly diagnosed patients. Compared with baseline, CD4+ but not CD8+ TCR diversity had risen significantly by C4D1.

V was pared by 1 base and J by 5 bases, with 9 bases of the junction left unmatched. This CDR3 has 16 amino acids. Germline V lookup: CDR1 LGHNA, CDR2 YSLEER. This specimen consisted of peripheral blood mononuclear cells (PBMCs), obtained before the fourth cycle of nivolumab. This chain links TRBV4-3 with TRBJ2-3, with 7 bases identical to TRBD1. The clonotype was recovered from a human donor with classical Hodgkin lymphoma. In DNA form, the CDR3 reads TGCGCCAGCAGCCAAGCAGTCGGGACAGTTGGAGATACGCAGTATTTT. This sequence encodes CASSQAVGTVGDTQYF.